This TCR beta chain appears in the sequencing data of a study of T-cell memory formation after mild COVID-19. TCRdb fed the 5' RACE reads into MiXCR, producing one record per CDR3 protein. The repertoire holds 4,000 to 5,000 distinct CDR3 sequences, with around two fifths as singletons. Trimming cost V 1 base and J 4 bases; bases outside gene matches: 2. This CDR3 has 15 residues. Germline assignment: CDR1 LGHDT and CDR2 YNNKEL (reference sequence). This clonotype is medium-sized. What it binds is unknown. Broader study findings: Among contracting clones, CD4+ were mainly CM/EM and CD8+ enriched in EMRA. The authors did not confirm SARS-CoV-2 specificity of second-wave clones peaking day 37. Later expanders leaned CD4+, whereas day 15 to 85 contracting clones were balanced CD4/CD8. Prior to infection, memory already included some responding clones, suggesting cross-reactive memory joined.

V usage is TRBV3-1 and J usage is TRBJ2-2, with 8 bases matching TRBD1. The TCR comes from an adult who had mild COVID-19 (a few samples of this study predate the infection). Cell type and time point are not known. Sequencing was done on a sample of PBMCs or a T cell subset sorted from them (not recorded which). CDR3: CASSQVTGGTGELFF. The CDR3 bases are TGTGCCAGCAGCCAAGTTACAGGGGGCACCGGGGAGCTGTTTTTT.